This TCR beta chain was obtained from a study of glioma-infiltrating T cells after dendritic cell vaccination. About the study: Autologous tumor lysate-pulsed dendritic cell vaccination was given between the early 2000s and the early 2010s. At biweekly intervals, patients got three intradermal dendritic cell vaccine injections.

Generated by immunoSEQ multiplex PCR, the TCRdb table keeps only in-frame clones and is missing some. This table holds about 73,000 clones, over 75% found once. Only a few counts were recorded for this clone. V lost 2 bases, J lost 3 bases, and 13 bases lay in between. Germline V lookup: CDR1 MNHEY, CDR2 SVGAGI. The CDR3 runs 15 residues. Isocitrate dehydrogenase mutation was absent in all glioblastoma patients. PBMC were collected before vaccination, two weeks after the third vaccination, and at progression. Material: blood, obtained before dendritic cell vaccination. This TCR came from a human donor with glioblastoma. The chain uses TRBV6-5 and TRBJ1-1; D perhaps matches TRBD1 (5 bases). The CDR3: CASSYTRGGDTEAFF. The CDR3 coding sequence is TGTGCCAGCAGTTACACCCGGGGCGGGGACACTGAAGCTTTCTTT.